The T cell receptor beta chain under discussion was sequenced for a study of blood T cell repertoires in COVID-19. There are 14 residues in the CDR3. The germline CDR1 and CDR2 sequences are LNHNV and YYDKDF (reference sequence). V shed 0 bases and J shed 2 bases, with 8 bases lying between them. Some clones are missing from TCRdb's copy, which holds only in-frame ones; the method was immunoSEQ multiplex PCR. The table has fewer than 350,000 clones, approximately 91% seen once. This sequence was found in a woman between 40 and 50 years old with acute COVID-19. Sequencing was done on a sample of PBMCs or T cells enriched from blood (not recorded which). The V gene is TRBV15, the J gene TRBJ2-7; a weak D match, TRBD1 (6 bases). The CDR3 DNA reads as TGTGCCACCAGCAGAGATCAGGGGCCCTACGAGCAGTACTTC. Its translation is CATSRDQGPYEQYF.